The T cell receptor (beta chain) under discussion was sequenced for a study of cytomegalovirus exposure and HLA in healthy donors. Overall study findings and caveats: It was 150 or so TCR beta chains that were listed as cytomegalovirus-associated. Later work showed greater clonal expansion in HLA-associated TCR beta chains than in equally common others. A later analysis reportedly identified an Asian-associated ancestry cluster as carrying fewer N-insertions than the approximately 670-donor mean. Later on, an analysis found that several of the most significant clusters appeared to be linked to common viral pathogens, which included parvovirus B19.

Germline CDR1 and CDR2: SGHVS and FQNEAQ. The CDR3 loop spans 15 amino acids. The V end was cut by 5 bases, the J end by 1 base, with 13 bases between. A remark on this clone: The antigen is unknown.

The PCR contained 60 Vbeta and 13 Jbeta primers. The method was immunoSEQ multiplex PCR; TCRdb's version includes in-frame clones alone and lacks a portion of them. The sample shows approximately 160,000 clones, approximately 80% of them seen only once. This TCR was sampled from a man aged 25 to 40 in good health and CMV-seropositive. The sample was PBMCs. This rearrangement joins TRBV7-8 to TRBJ2-3; D might be TRBD2 (6 bases). CDR3 in amino acids: CASSPREAGTDTQYF. CDR3 bases: TGTGCCAGCAGCCCGAGGGAGGCCGGCACAGATACGCAGTATTTT.